This note documents a single T cell receptor (beta chain) sequence. Its antigen is not known. This entry is derived from a study of T cell responses to AZD1222 COVID-19 vaccine. Study results and caveats: White British people made up most donors, females outnumbered males, and clonal diversity was possibly underestimated. Variant regions that are unmutated are reportedly the target of nearly half of spike-specific TCRs.

Germline V gene sequence: CDR1 SNHLY, CDR2 FYNNEI. The CDR3 has 15 amino acids. The junction had 8 bases not matched to a gene; V was cut back by 2 bases and J by 6 bases. TCRdb's table, derived via immunoSEQ multiplex PCR, lists solely in-frame clones and lacks some. The sample has around 100,000 clones; approximately 90% are singletons. The receptor comes from an adult in good health. This chain uses TRBV2 with TRBJ2-7, with TRBD2 matching over 9 bases. The starting material was peripheral blood, obtained on day 0 of AZD1222 vaccination. CDR3: CASSESASGIVEQYF. The CDR3, as DNA: TGTGCCAGCAGTGAATCGGCTAGCGGGATTGTCGAGCAGTACTTC. The full variable domain, with the rest looked up from reference TRBV2 and TRBJ2-7, is EPEVTQTPSHQVTQMGQEVILRCVPISNHLYFYWYRQILGQKVEFLVSFYNNEISEKSEIFDDQFSVERPDGSNFTLKIRSTKLEDSAMYFCASSESASGIVEQYFGPGTRLTVT.